The 21 T cell receptor beta chains presented below share a single source sample, sequenced in a study of OX40 agonist ivuxolimab in advanced cancers. Only in-frame clones appear in the TCRdb table, and some are missing; sequencing was by immunoSEQ multiplex PCR. Of some 130,000 clones detected, 93% appear once; the ten largest clones hold roughly 1%. The sequences come from CD4+ or CD8+ T cells sorted from blood, collected in a trial of the OX40 agonist ivuxolimab. The origin of the receptors is an adult with an advanced solid tumor such as melanoma, head and neck, liver or kidney cancer.

The chain links TRBV30 to TRBJ1-2; D unclear. Germline CDR1 reads GTSNPN; CDR2 reads SVGIG (reference sequence). The ends were cut back, 4 bases at V and 7 bases at J, with 19 bases in the middle. The CDR3 has 14 residues. The CDR3 is CAWMKATQSAGYTF. The DNA of the CDR3 is TGTGCCTGGATGAAGGCCACTCAATCGGCTGGCTACACCTTC. The entire variable domain, with the rest obtained from reference TRBV30 and TRBJ1-2, is as follows: SQTIHQWPATLVQPVGSPLSLECTVEGTSNPNLYWYRQAAGRGLQLLFYSVGIGQISSEVPQNLSASRPQDRQFILSSKKLLLSDSGFYLCAWMKATQSAGYTFGSGTRLTVV.

The V and J genes are TRBV7-3 and TRBJ1-1, with no clear D. The CDR3 is made up of 14 amino acids. V was clipped by 6 bases and J by 1 base, with 12 bases between them. Germline V gene data show CDR1 as SGHTA and CDR2 as FQGTGA. CDR3 sequence: CASRPGSQNTEAFF. The CDR3 nucleotides read TGTGCCAGCAGACCGGGGTCCCAGAACACTGAAGCTTTCTTT.

J is TRBJ2-2 and V is TRBV19; 9 positions match TRBD2. This CDR3 spans 18 amino acids. With 1 base clipped from V and 6 bases from J, the junction kept 12 bases outside the gene matches. Germline-derived CDR1 and CDR2 are LNHDA and SQIVND (reference sequence). As DNA, the CDR3 is TGTGCCAGTAGTATAGGGGGCGCGGGGGGGCCGACGTCCGGGGAGCTGTTTTTT. The encoded protein is CASSIGGAGGPTSGELFF.

The chain recombines TRBV9 with TRBJ1-1; D is uncertain. Germline loops: CDR1 SGDLS, CDR2 YYNGEE. Deletions cut 4 bases from V and 7 bases from J, with 17 bases between. The CDR3 has 14 amino acids. The CDR3 here is CASSPGMTGVEAFF. DNA of the CDR3: TGTGCCAGCAGCCCGGGGATGACTGGAGTTGAAGCTTTCTTT.

V and J are TRBV6-5 and TRBJ2-3; TRBD1 aligns across 7 bases. This CDR3 has 13 residues. V was pared by 6 bases and J by 3 bases, with 3 bases of the junction left unmatched. Germline-derived CDR1 and CDR2 are MNHEY and SVGAGI. The DNA for the CDR3 is TGTGCCAGCAGAGGACAGGTTACAGATACGCAGTATTTT. Its protein product is CASRGQVTDTQYF.

This clone was observed a single time. The rearrangement links TRBV2 to TRBJ2-2; perhaps TRBD1 as D (5 bases). The CDR3 runs to 15 residues. V dropped 2 bases and J dropped 2 bases, with 9 bases sitting between them. Germline V lookup: CDR1 SNHLY, CDR2 FYNNEI. This CDR3 reads CASSERGHNTGELFF. The CDR3 DNA reads TGTGCCAGCAGTGAAAGAGGACACAACACCGGGGAGCTGTTTTTT.

This clone was picked up one time. V usage is TRBV6-5 and J usage is TRBJ2-7, with D possibly matching TRBD2 (5 bases). This CDR3 is built from 13 residues. Germline CDR1 and CDR2: MNHEY and SVGAGI. Trimming left V 6 bases short and J 5 bases short, with 14 bases between. Here the CDR3 DNA reads TGTGCCAGCAGGACACTAGTACGCGACGAGCAGTACTTC. It translates to CASRTLVRDEQYF.

The genes are TRBV2 and TRBJ2-3, with D uncertain. This CDR3 has 13 amino acids. CDR1 SNHLY and CDR2 FYNNEI come from the germline V gene. Trimming cost V 4 bases and J 2 bases, with 7 bases left between them. Here the CDR3 reads CASSGGTTDTQYF. The CDR3, as DNA: TGTGCCAGCAGTGGGGGTACCACAGATACGCAGTATTTT.

The chain employs TRBV6-1 and TRBJ2-2, with 10 bases fitting TRBD1. Germline lookup yields CDR1 MNHNS and CDR2 SASEGT. This CDR3 has 13 residues. V lost 10 bases, J lost 6 bases, and 5 bases stayed unmatched. CDR3 nucleotide sequence: TGTGCCACCAGACAGGGGGCTGCCGGGGAGCTGTTTTTT. Amino acid sequence: CATRQGAAGELFF.

This chain joins TRBV7-9 and TRBJ1-3; a weak D match, TRBD1 (5 bases). Trimming stripped 1 base from V and 4 bases from J, with 14 bases between. Germline lookup yields CDR1 SEHNR and CDR2 FQNEAQ (reference sequence). The CDR3 loop spans 16 amino acids. The CDR3: CASSLEGVQSGNTIYF. CDR3 bases: TGTGCCAGCAGCTTAGAAGGGGTGCAGTCCGGAAACACCATATATTTT.

The chain recombines TRBV5-4 with TRBJ1-1; D may be TRBD1 (6 bases). Germline CDR1 and CDR2: SGHNT and YYREEE (reference sequence). Deletions cut 0 bases from V and 6 bases from J, with 9 bases between. The CDR3 is 13 amino acids. The chain's CDR3 is CASSLDQGSEAFF. CDR3 nucleotide sequence: TGTGCCAGCAGCTTGGATCAGGGGTCTGAAGCTTTCTTT.

This clone was seen a single time. V and J are TRBV7-6 and TRBJ1-1; 7 nucleotides line up with TRBD1. CDR3 length: 14 residues. Germline V gene data show CDR1 as SGHVS and CDR2 as FNYEAQ. The V gene end was trimmed by 5 bases and the J gene end by 1 base; junction bases not matched to a gene: 4. The CDR3 loop reads CASSPRQGNTEAFF. As DNA, the CDR3 is TGTGCCAGCAGCCCCCGACAGGGGAACACTGAAGCTTTCTTT.

The chain combines TRBV27 with TRBJ2-3; perhaps D is TRBD1 or TRBD2 (7 bases each). The CDR3 has 15 residues. Germline-derived CDR1 and CDR2 are MNHEY and SMNVEV (reference sequence). Trimming took off 7 bases at V and 3 bases at J, with 17 bases between the two ends. The CDR3 DNA reads TGTGCCAGCAACCCTCTTCAGGGGGGGACAGATACGCAGTATTTT. Protein sequence: CASNPLQGGTDTQYF.

In its sample, this clone was seen once. J is TRBJ1-6 and V is TRBV18; 7 nucleotides align to TRBD1. V gave up 5 bases and J gave up 7 bases; unmatched junction bases: 8. This CDR3 is 15 amino acids long. Germline V CDR1 and CDR2: KGHSH, LQKENI. CDR3 region: CASSSGQLGNSPLHF. In DNA form, the CDR3 reads TGTGCCAGCTCATCGGGACAGTTAGGAAATTCACCCCTCCACTTT.

The V call is TRBV28, the J call TRBJ1-5, with D maybe TRBD1 (5 bases). V lost 1 base and J 1 base, leaving 8 bases between the germline ends. Per the germline V gene, CDR1 is MDHEN and CDR2 is SYDVKM. The CDR3 sequence is 15 residues long. The CDR3 spells CASSLSGGSNQPQHF. CDR3 in DNA: TGTGCCAGCAGTTTATCTGGGGGGAGCAATCAGCCCCAGCATTTT.

The gene calls are TRBV10-2 and TRBJ2-7, with D perhaps TRBD2 (6 bases). Germline values: CDR1 WSHSY, CDR2 SAAADI. CDR3 length: 14 amino acids. Trimming took 6 bases from V and 6 from J, leaving 18 bases between them. CDR3 sequence: CASRKEGAVGEQYF. The CDR3 nucleotides read TGCGCCAGCAGGAAGGAGGGCGCGGTCGGCGAGCAGTACTTC.

The chain couples TRBV27 to TRBJ2-1, with D possibly TRBD2 on 5 matching bases. Trimming left V 2 bases short and J 4 bases short, with 12 bases between. The CDR3 runs 15 residues. Germline assignment: CDR1 MNHEY and CDR2 SMNVEV (reference sequence). The CDR3 DNA sequence: TGTGCCAGCAGTTTAGTCAGCGGAAGATACAATGAGCAGTTCTTC. Protein product: CASSLVSGRYNEQFF.

The J gene is TRBJ2-7, the V gene TRBV6-5, with 8 bases that match TRBD2. This CDR3 region has 12 residues. With 8 bases clipped from V and 3 bases from J, the junction kept 3 bases outside the gene matches. Germline CDR1 MNHEY, CDR2 SVGAGI. The CDR3 coding sequence is TGTGCCAGCGGGAGCGGGAGCTACGAGCAGTACTTC. Protein sequence: CASGSGSYEQYF.

V gene TRBV2 combines with J gene TRBJ2-6; a weak D match, TRBD2 (5 bases). Germline loops: CDR1 SNHLY, CDR2 FYNNEI. The germline V and J ends were trimmed by 5 bases and 2 bases, with 7 bases remaining between them. CDR3 length equals 14 residues. Written as DNA, the CDR3 is TGTGCCAGCAGTAGGGAGACTGGGGCCAACGTCCTGACTTTC. This codes for CASSRETGANVLTF.

CDR3 nucleotide sequence: TGTGCCAGCAGCTTAGCACAGGGCCAGCCCCAGCATTTT. Its protein product is CASSLAQGQPQHF. The chain employs TRBV11-2 and TRBJ1-5; D might be TRBD1 (6 bases). Trimming shortened V by 1 base and J by 7 bases, and 8 bases separated the two germline ends. CDR3 length equals 13 residues. From germline, CDR1 is SGHAT and CDR2 FQNNGV.

CDR3 DNA: TGTGCCAGCAGCCTGGGGACAGGGGTTGGGGCCAAAAACATTCAGTACTTC. Its translation is CASSLGTGVGAKNIQYF. V gene TRBV5-5 combines with J gene TRBJ2-4, with 10 bases that match TRBD1. Germline CDR1 SGHKS, CDR2 YYEKEE (reference sequence). V shed 4 bases, J shed 1 base, and the junction held 8 bases outside the gene matches. CDR3 length equals 17 residues.